Presented here are 22 T cell receptor beta chains from one specimen sequenced in a study of T-cell reconstitution after alpha-beta-depleted transplantation in children. TCRbeta library preparation incorporated unique molecular identifiers. TCRdb ran MiXCR on the PCR reads and lists one entry per CDR3 protein. The sample includes some 600,000 distinct CDR3 sequences, roughly 13% of them seen just once. This material consisted of PBMCs, mostly from graft donor cells, taken 360 days after TCRalphabeta/CD19-depleted stem cell transplant. These receptors were collected from a male patient younger than 18 who had a stem cell transplant for acute myeloid leukemia, so the T cells may come from the graft donor.

This chain connects TRBV7-3 to TRBJ2-1; D unresolved. Germline V lookup: CDR1 SGHTA, CDR2 FQGTGA. The CDR3 extends over 14 amino acids. V dropped 1 base and J dropped 6 bases, with 10 bases sitting between them. The CDR3 here is CASSLKTSPNEQFF. CDR3 nucleotides: TGTGCCAGCAGCTTAAAAACATCCCCCAATGAGCAGTTCTTC.

The chain couples TRBV20-1 to TRBJ2-3; 10 positions match TRBD2. Germline lookup yields CDR1 DFQATT and CDR2 SNEGSKA (reference sequence). The trim removed 1 base at V and 4 bases at J, leaving 5 bases unmatched. CDR3 size: 15 residues. CDR3: CSARGLAGDADTQYF. The CDR3 DNA is TGCAGTGCTAGAGGCCTAGCGGGAGACGCAGATACGCAGTATTTT.

A few counts support this clonotype. The chain employs TRBV20-1 and TRBJ1-4, with D perhaps TRBD1 (5 bases). Trimming stripped 6 bases from V and 7 bases from J, with 15 bases between. CDR1 and CDR2 from the germline V gene are DFQATT and SNEGSKA (reference sequence). The CDR3 loop spans 13 amino acids. DNA for the CDR3: TGCAGTGCCCTACAGGCGGGAGGTGAAAAACTGTTTTTT. Translating it yields CSALQAGGEKLFF.

This clonotype was detected only a few times. The V call is TRBV6-5, the J call TRBJ1-1; D is uncertain. The germline CDR1 and CDR2 sequences are MNHEY and SVGAGI. Trimming cost V 2 bases and J 5 bases, with 9 bases left between them. The CDR3 extends over 13 amino acids. For the CDR3, the DNA is TGTGCCAGCAGTTACGACTGGTCGACTGAAGCTTTCTTT. It specifies CASSYDWSTEAFF.

In this sample, this clonotype turned up a few times. The chain couples TRBV12-3 or TRBV12-4 to TRBJ2-7, with 10 bases identical to TRBD2. The CDR3 runs to 16 residues. With V trimmed by 5 bases and J by 1 base, 8 bases remained unmatched. DNA of the CDR3: TGTGCCAGCAGTCTGAGACTAGCGGGCCGGTCCTACGAGCAGTACTTC. Its protein product is CASSLRLAGRSYEQYF.

V usage is TRBV25-1 and J usage is TRBJ1-4, with D maybe TRBD1 (6 bases). The CDR3 extends over 17 amino acids. With 1 base removed from V and 8 bases from J, the gap between germline ends came to 20 bases. From germline, CDR1 is MGHDK and CDR2 SYGVNS. CDR3 nucleotide sequence: TGTGCCAGCAGTGAATTTTGGTCCCGAGCAGGGGAAGAAAAACTGTTTTTT. Its protein is CASSEFWSRAGEEKLFF.

The table lists this clonotype with many counts. The rearrangement joins TRBV7-9 to TRBJ1-1, with no clear D. V was trimmed by 5 bases and J by 1 base, leaving 11 bases between them. Looked up from germline, CDR1 is SEHNR and CDR2 is FQNEAQ (reference sequence). CDR3 length: 14 residues. In nucleotides, the CDR3 is TGTGCCAGCAGCCCCCATACACGGAACACTGAAGCTTTCTTT. Its protein product is CASSPHTRNTEAFF.

This clonotype was counted many times. The CDR3 DNA reads TGTGCCAGCAGGGGCGGTACCACAGATACGCAGTATTTT. This gives the protein CASRGGTTDTQYF. This chain joins TRBV6-4 and TRBJ2-3; D is ambiguous. The germline gives CDR1 MRHNA, CDR2 SNTAGT. V was cut by 6 bases and J by 2 bases, with 9 bases left in between. CDR3 length: 13 residues.

In its sample, this clonotype was seen many times. V is TRBV28 and J is TRBJ2-7; D is possibly TRBD1 (6 bases). There are 15 residues in the CDR3. Germline loops: CDR1 MDHEN, CDR2 SYDVKM. Deletions cut 3 bases from V and 0 bases from J, with 12 bases between. CDR3 bases: TGTGCCAGCAGTTTGTGGACAGTCCACTCCTACGAGCAGTACTTC. It translates to CASSLWTVHSYEQYF. The whole variable domain, remainder taken from reference TRBV28 and TRBJ2-7, is DVKVTQSSRYLVKRTGEKVFLECVQDMDHENMFWYRQDPGLGLRLIYFSYDVKMKEKGDIPEGYSVSREKKERFSLILESASTNQTSMYLCASSLWTVHSYEQYFGPGTRLTVT.

This clonotype was counted only a few times. This chain joins TRBV4-3 and TRBJ2-1, with a possible D match to TRBD2 (6 bases). CDR1 and CDR2 (germline): LGHNA, YSLEER. This CDR3 contains 15 residues. V dropped 4 bases and J dropped 4 bases, with 14 bases sitting between them. The CDR3 nucleotides read TGCGCCAGCAGCCTGGGGGGTGCGGAATACAATGAGCAGTTCTTC. Translation: CASSLGGAEYNEQFF.

The J gene is TRBJ2-7, the V gene TRBV5-1; D remains ambiguous. The CDR3 is 14 amino acids. Germline CDR1 is SGHRS and CDR2 is YFSETQ. Trimming took off 0 bases at V and 2 bases at J, with 9 bases between the two ends. DNA for the CDR3: TGCGCCAGCAGCTTGGAGGACGGAACCTACGAGCAGTACTTC. It is translated as CASSLEDGTYEQYF.

There are a few counts of this clonotype. The chain uses TRBV20-1 and TRBJ1-4; a weak D match, TRBD1 (6 bases). V shed 1 base and J shed 0 bases, with 12 bases lying between them. CDR1 and CDR2 (germline): DFQATT, SNEGSKA (reference sequence). The CDR3 is 16 amino acids. CDR3 DNA sequence: TGCAGTGCTAGAGGGACAGCACCTGCAACTAATGAAAAACTGTTTTTT. The encoded protein is CSARGTAPATNEKLFF.

This clonotype has at least ten counts. The chain joins TRBV7-9 to TRBJ1-1; D ambiguous. This CDR3 is 12 amino acids long. V lost 2 bases and J 6 bases, leaving 7 bases between the germline ends. In germline, CDR1 is SEHNR, CDR2 FQNEAQ (reference sequence). The CDR3 loop is CASSLLVSEAFF. In DNA form, the CDR3 reads TGTGCCAGCAGCTTACTGGTTTCTGAAGCTTTCTTT.

This clonotype was counted at least ten times. The V gene is TRBV28, the J gene TRBJ1-1, with D possibly matching TRBD1 (5 bases). Per the germline V gene, CDR1 is MDHEN and CDR2 is SYDVKM. The germline V and J ends were trimmed by 3 bases and 0 bases, with 11 bases remaining between them. The CDR3 has 15 amino acids. Written as DNA, the CDR3 is TGTGCCAGCAGTTTTGCGGGGGATCTGAACACTGAAGCTTTCTTT. It is translated as CASSFAGDLNTEAFF.

V gene TRBV7-6 combines with J gene TRBJ2-7; 8 bases match TRBD2. Germline loops: CDR1 SGHVS, CDR2 FNYEAQ. V shed 3 bases and J 7 bases; nucleotides not matched to a gene: 8. The length of the CDR3 is 14 residues. The CDR3 here is CASSFEAGVGEQYF. The CDR3 DNA is TGTGCCAGCAGCTTCGAAGCGGGAGTAGGAGAGCAGTACTTC.

The sample holds a few counts of this clonotype. The rearrangement uses TRBV12-3 or TRBV12-4 and TRBJ2-2, with D maybe TRBD1 (5 bases). The CDR3 has 14 amino acids. V lost 3 bases and J lost 4, with 9 bases in between. The CDR3 bases are TGTGCCAGCAGTTTTACAGGCCCCACCGGGGAGCTGTTTTTT. Translating it yields CASSFTGPTGELFF.

The chain has TRBV29-1 and TRBJ2-7; 8 nucleotides match TRBD2. The V gene end was trimmed by 6 bases and the J gene end by 0 bases; junction bases not matched to a gene: 4. The CDR3 extends over 13 amino acids. Germline CDR1 and CDR2: SQVTM and ANQGSEA. This CDR3 is CSVTGGSSYEQYF. The CDR3 DNA is TGCAGCGTGACGGGGGGGAGCTCCTACGAGCAGTACTTC.

In this sample, this clonotype turned up a few times. Possible read error: a much larger clone is one base away. The chain has TRBV14 and TRBJ1-5; D is unresolved. The CDR3 has 13 amino acids. Per germline, CDR1 SGHDN and CDR2 FVKESK. V was pared by 0 bases and J by 6 bases, with 6 bases between. The CDR3: CASSQDPVQPQHF. As DNA, the CDR3 is TGTGCCAGCAGCCAAGATCCGGTTCAGCCCCAGCATTTT.

J is TRBJ2-7 and V is TRBV3-1; D might be TRBD1 (6 bases). From germline, CDR1 is LGHDT and CDR2 YNNKEL (reference sequence). CDR3 size: 14 residues. V was clipped by 5 bases and J by 6 bases, with 17 bases between them. The CDR3 reads CASSYEVGASEQYF. Written as DNA, the CDR3 is TGTGCCAGCAGCTACGAAGTGGGGGCTTCCGAGCAGTACTTC.

A few counts support this clonotype. This sequence joins TRBV15 and TRBJ2-4; 12 positions match TRBD2. The germline CDR1 and CDR2 sequences are LNHNV and YYDKDF (reference sequence). J was trimmed by 0 bases and V by 4 bases; bases with no gene match: 16. The CDR3 is made up of 21 amino acids. The CDR3 DNA reads as TGTGCCACCAGCACCTCCCTTCCACTAGCGGGAGGACTCATAGCCAAAAACATTCAGTACTTC. It specifies CATSTSLPLAGGLIAKNIQYF.

This clonotype was found many times. The rearrangement uses TRBV7-9 and TRBJ2-1; the D call may be TRBD1 or TRBD2 (5 bases each). V was shortened by 4 bases and J by 9 bases, with 10 bases between the two germline ends. Germline CDR1 reads SEHNR; CDR2 reads FQNEAQ (reference sequence). The CDR3 runs 12 residues. CDR3 nucleotides: TGTGCCAGCAGCTATATAGGGACTGAGCAGTTCTTC. It codes for CASSYIGTEQFF.

This clonotype appeared a few times. The V gene is TRBV6-1, the J gene TRBJ2-7; 8 bases match TRBD1. V trimming: 5 bases; J trimming: 7 bases; junction bases outside the gene matches: 10. Germline V CDR1 and CDR2: MNHNS, SASEGT. The CDR3 has 14 amino acids. CDR3 residues: CASSHALRDREQYF. The CDR3 nucleotides read TGTGCCAGCAGTCACGCGCTCCGGGACAGGGAGCAGTACTTC.